One sample yielded the 12 T cell receptor beta chains listed below, sequenced in a study of blood T cell repertoires in COVID-19 (dated by TCRdb to about 2020). Library construction relied on the immunoSEQ multiplex PCR assay. Sourced from immuneACCESS, this table was stored by TCRdb with only in-frame sequences that have V and J called. A share of the clones is absent; for the studies checked, an unresolved V gene accounts for under half, and the remainder has no known explanation. This sample is represented by about 240,000 clones; roughly 85% of them were singletons. The top ten clones comprise roughly 5% of the sample. The sample was peripheral blood. The source of these receptors is a man aged 50 to 59 with COVID-19, enrolled during active disease.

This clone occurred once. The chain recombines TRBV5-6 with TRBJ2-6, with 7 nucleotides matching TRBD1. Germline lookup yields CDR1 SGHDT and CDR2 YYEEEE. V lost 4 bases, J lost 0 bases, and 7 bases stayed unmatched. The CDR3 spans 17 residues. The CDR3 loop reads CASSLPTGLSGANVLTF. The CDR3 DNA reads TGTGCCAGCAGCCTCCCGACAGGGCTCTCTGGGGCCAACGTCCTGACTTTC.

This clone was counted many times. The V gene is TRBV5-4, the J gene TRBJ1-2; 8 bases line up with TRBD1. From germline, CDR1 is SGHNT and CDR2 YYREEE (reference sequence). The CDR3 contains 12 residues. The V segment lost 4 bases and the J segment 9 bases; nucleotides outside the gene matches: 5. CDR3 nucleotide sequence: TGTGCCAGCAGCCCTGGACAGGGAAGCTACACCTTC. Its protein is CASSPGQGSYTF.

The chain is built from TRBV6-5 and TRBJ1-1, with 7 bases identical to TRBD1. The CDR3 is made up of 14 amino acids. The V and J ends lost 6 bases and 4 bases, in that order; junction bases with no gene match: 8. From germline, CDR1 is MNHEY and CDR2 SVGAGI. The CDR3 is CASRVGGLSTEAFF. CDR3 nucleotide sequence: TGTGCCAGCAGGGTAGGGGGCTTGAGCACTGAAGCTTTCTTT.

The sample holds a few counts of this clone. The J gene is TRBJ2-2, the V gene TRBV10-1, with D perhaps TRBD1 (5 bases). V dropped 5 bases and J dropped 8 bases, with 12 bases sitting between them. The germline gives CDR1 WNHNN, CDR2 SYGVQD (reference sequence). The CDR3 is 13 amino acids. CDR3 sequence (DNA): TGCGCCAGCAGTAGGGGATCCCAGGGGGAGCTGTTTTTT. This gives the protein CASSRGSQGELFF.

The chain employs TRBV11-1 and TRBJ2-7, with 10 bases that match TRBD1. Looked up from germline, CDR1 is SGHAT and CDR2 is FQDESV (reference sequence). The CDR3 has 15 residues. Unmatched junction bases numbered 10, after V lost 5 bases and J lost 6 bases. This CDR3 is CASSRDRGRSIEQYF. CDR3 coding DNA: TGTGCCAGCAGCCGCGACAGGGGGCGCTCGATCGAGCAGTACTTC.

This chain uses TRBV18 with TRBJ2-7; possible D gene TRBD2, 6 bases. The CDR3 consists of 15 residues. V lost 2 bases and J 3 bases, leaving 14 bases between the germline ends. Germline CDR1 and CDR2: KGHSH and LQKENI. The CDR3 here is CASSPYPQGGYEQYF. The CDR3, as DNA: TGTGCCAGCTCACCATATCCGCAGGGAGGCTACGAGCAGTACTTC.

This CDR3 reads CASSFRRGAYNEQFF. Here the CDR3 DNA reads TGTGCCAGCAGTTTCCGCAGGGGGGCTTACAATGAGCAGTTCTTC. The chain is built from TRBV27 and TRBJ2-1; tentative D call: TRBD1 (7 bases). The ends were cut back, 3 bases at V and 4 bases at J, with 13 bases in the middle. This CDR3 is built from 15 residues. CDR1 is MNHEY and CDR2 is SMNVEV in the germline V gene (reference sequence).

This rearrangement joins TRBV24-1 to TRBJ1-2; D call uncertain. Germline-derived CDR1 and CDR2 are KGHDR and SFDVKD. V lost 3 bases to trimming and J lost 4 bases, with 8 bases between them. There are 13 residues in the CDR3. The CDR3: CATSDEGFYGYTF. CDR3 nucleotides: TGTGCCACCAGTGATGAGGGTTTCTATGGCTACACCTTC.

The V gene is TRBV4-2, the J gene TRBJ2-1, with 11 nucleotides matching TRBD2. J was trimmed by 7 bases and V by 1 base; bases with no gene match: 9. CDR1 and CDR2 (germline): LGHNA, YNFKEQ. The CDR3 sequence is 17 residues long. CDR3 in amino acids: CASSQVTSGGLKNEQFF. The CDR3 coding sequence is TGTGCCAGCAGCCAAGTTACTAGCGGGGGACTTAAGAATGAGCAGTTCTTC.

V is TRBV11-3 and J is TRBJ1-1, with 8 bases identical to TRBD1. The CDR3 totals 14 residues. The V segment lost 2 bases and the J segment 5 bases; nucleotides outside the gene matches: 4. CDR1 SGHNT and CDR2 YENEEA come from the germline V gene. CDR3 protein: CASSLQGAGTEAFF. DNA of the CDR3: TGTGCCAGCAGCTTACAGGGGGCGGGAACTGAAGCTTTCTTT.

The gene calls are TRBV19 and TRBJ1-2; possible D gene TRBD1, 5 bases. Germline CDR1 LNHDA, CDR2 SQIVND (reference sequence). V was shortened by 5 bases and J by 4 bases, with 17 bases between the two germline ends. The CDR3 is made up of 15 amino acids. CDR3 sequence: CASSSDSHFFYGYTF. The CDR3 nucleotides read TGTGCCAGTAGTTCCGACAGCCATTTCTTCTATGGCTACACCTTC.

This rearrangement joins TRBV7-9 to TRBJ2-3; possibly TRBD2 for D (6 bases). Trimming cost V 7 bases and J 6 bases, with 17 bases left between them. There are 14 residues in the CDR3. Germline V lookup: CDR1 SEHNR, CDR2 FQNEAQ (reference sequence). The CDR3 loop is CASTLAGKGDTQYF. CDR3 bases: TGTGCCAGCACACTAGCCGGGAAGGGGGATACGCAGTATTTT.